The rows below give T cell receptor beta chains drawn from one sample of a study of T cell changes during pregnancy in multiple sclerosis. Libraries were prepared by immunoSEQ multiplex PCR; TCRdb keeps only in-frame clonotypes and omits some of them. Of roughly 100,000 clones listed, 92% are singletons. Sample: peripheral blood, taken after pregnancy. These TCRs come from a female donor with multiple sclerosis, enrolled in a pregnancy study. Both conserved end residues are trimmed from each CDR3. The order of the fields is V gene, clone size, CDR3 protein. Clone size is shown for a subset of rows, as once, few, many or a class of expanded clone.

V: TRBV29-1
size: NA
CDR3: SVESRIQASTDTQY

V: TRBV12-5
size: NA
CDR3: ASGLGRSTDTQY

V: TRBV19
size: NA
CDR3: ASSKQGFGNTIY

V: TRBV7-2
size: NA
CDR3: ASSSGRDRLTRGPNEQF

V: TRBV21-1
size: NA
CDR3: ASSEGVGGETQY

V: TRBV15
size: once
CDR3: ATSTGGDVETQY

V: TRBV27
size: NA
CDR3: ASSLSDRVQQY

V: TRBV6-1
size: NA
CDR3: ASSVELVGELF

V: TRBV19
size: NA
CDR3: ASKKEGPNQPQH

V: TRBV5-1
size: NA
CDR3: ASSLTSQALNEQF

V: TRBV7-6
size: NA
CDR3: ASSLDRGHEKLF

V: TRBV5-6
size: once
CDR3: ASSLPGTAKTDTQY

V: TRBV27
size: NA
CDR3: ASSYLGPGRVEQY

V: TRBV27
size: NA
CDR3: ASSSPMTGGMISPLH

V: TRBV15
size: NA
CDR3: ATANRATGELF

V: TRBV20-1
size: NA
CDR3: SAVASGEQF

V: TRBV9
size: NA
CDR3: ASSFSTGRTYGYT

V: TRBV7-9
size: NA
CDR3: ASSLALMGRFYGYT

V: TRBV27
size: few
CDR3: ASRMTGLYEQY

V: TRBV29-1
size: NA
CDR3: SVEALNEKLF

V: TRBV27
size: NA
CDR3: ASSSRGQYYGYT

V: TRBV6-5
size: NA
CDR3: ASSYRGQGAYEQY

V: TRBV5-4
size: NA
CDR3: ASSPAGGGEKLF